This TCR beta chain was recorded in a study of identifying expanded T cells in peripheral blood (dated by TCRdb to about 2019). Looking at the study overall: Technical replicates were generated by sequencing separate aliquots of the same genomic DNA pool, and four replicates were compared pairwise.

No immune events such as infections were documented for the healthy donors during the collection period. Blood repertoires from healthy donors were used as a training cohort for calibrating time-dependent variance in a beta-binomial model of differential abundance of T-cell clones. The training cohort comprised approximately 10 healthy donors, 3 female and 7 male. On average the donors were about 45 years old, and their ages spanned about 25 to 64 years. Whole blood was collected from each healthy donor at three time points spaced around two weeks apart and obtained from a commercial supplier. Genomic DNA was extracted from unsorted whole blood for immunosequencing. The immunoSEQ Assay, which relies on bias-controlled multiplex PCR amplification of genomic DNA, was used to profile TCRbeta CDR3 regions. The study's own analysis went as follows. The absolute abundance of each unique TCRbeta CDR3 region was quantified after sequences were collapsed and filtered. Differential abundance was tested with two models: a binomial (Fisher-equivalent) model and a beta-binomial model that adds time-dependent variance fitted from healthy donors. Clones with fewer than 5 combined templates were excluded, and clones with Benjamini-Hochberg FDR below 0.01 were called differentially abundant. Beta-binomial variance was modeled as a function of total template count across the two samples using the form v = (b*log(k)+a)^2. TCRdb carries this immuneACCESS record with in-frame sequences only. Its versions omit some clonotypes, under half of them owing to an unresolved V gene in the studies checked, with the rest unexplained. The V and J calls and clone size are taken from that table; D and trimming were inferred from the DNA. This sample comprises about 50,000 clones, 82% of them detected only once. The leading ten clones occupy approximately 14% of the sample.

About this clone: It has no known antigen specificity. Base qualities were left out, and no much larger clone turns up one base away.

Including cysteine and phenylalanine, the CDR3 has 18 amino acids. Only the CDR3 DNA is retained, 54 bases long and in frame from the first base. Here V drops 2 bases and J drops 2 bases, and the junction holds 10 bases not matched to any gene. The germline V gene gives CDR1 as SGHTS and CDR2 as YDEGEE. Paper-wide results and their limitations: In all healthy donors, the variance in clone template counts between samples taken around 14 days apart rose significantly as total template count increased. The authors expected that over much longer intervals, such as months to years, biological variance in healthy repertoires might increase even further. The beta-binomial model significantly reduced the number of clones called differentially abundant and the false-positive rate across all healthy-donor time intervals. Between technical replicates the binomial model flagged approximately 1.3 differentially abundant clones, whereas over about two weeks the binomial model flagged about 16.4 and over approximately 4 weeks 19 to 20.

The origin of this receptor is a person between 18 and 75 years old in good health. The source material was blood. Recombination connected TRBV5-8 to TRBJ2-3; the central 11 bases match TRBD2. At the DNA level, the sequence is TGTGCCAGCAGCTTCTTTCTCGGACTAGCGGGCGTCACAGATACGCAGTATTTT. This sequence encodes CASSFFLGLAGVTDTQYF. The CDR3 plus the reference TRBV5-8 and TRBJ2-3 genes for the other parts give the full variable domain: EAGVTQSPTHLIKTRGQQATLRCSPISGHTSVYWYQQALGLGLQFLLWYDEGEERNRGNFPPRFSGRQFPNYSSELNVNALELEDSALYLCASSFFLGLAGVTDTQYFGPGTRLTVL.